This is a list of T cell receptor beta chains from one sample in a study of CD8 T cells in ankylosing spondylitis. Using its own MiXCR run on the 5' RACE reads, TCRdb lists one record per CDR3 protein. This table has around 340,000 distinct CDR3 sequences, 20% to 25% appearing once. Material for sequencing was blood, either unsorted or a sorted T cell fraction (not recorded which). Receptors originate from a male donor with ankylosing spondylitis or in good health (not recorded which). The CDR3 runs from the conserved cysteine through the conserved F or W. D genes are given only for firm matches. Some rows mark clone size as missing; the rest say once, few, many or name a class of expanded clone.

>TRBJ1-1|.|.|TRBV4-1
CASSQELTNTEAFF
TGCGCCAGCAGCCAAGAACTAACGAACACTGAAGCTTTCTTT
>TRBJ2-7|.|TRBD2|TRBV25-1
CASSAREGYEQYF
TGTGCCAGCAGTGCCCGGGAGGGCTACGAGCAGTACTTC
>TRBJ2-1|few|TRBD1|TRBV5-6
CASSYPGQGHNEQFF
TGTGCCAGCAGCTATCCGGGACAGGGCCACAATGAGCAGTTCTTC
>TRBJ2-7|.|.|TRBV29-1
CSAEGRGNYEQYF
TGCAGCGCCGAGGGCAGGGGAAACTACGAGCAGTACTTC
>TRBJ1-4|.|TRBD1|TRBV7-9
CASSSWTGGQEKLFF
TGTGCCAGCAGCTCCTGGACAGGAGGACAGGAAAAACTGTTTTTT
>TRBJ2-5|.|.|TRBV6-5
CASSDTRETQYF
TGTGCCAGCAGTGATACTCGAGAGACCCAGTACTTC
>TRBJ2-1|few|TRBD2|TRBV4-1
CASSHPAGGYNEQFF
TGCGCCAGCAGCCACCCAGCGGGGGGATACAATGAGCAGTTCTTC
>TRBJ2-1|few|.|TRBV12-3/TRBV12-4
CASSFLPSSEQFF
TGTGCCAGCAGTTTCCTCCCTAGCAGTGAGCAGTTCTTC
>TRBJ2-7|.|TRBD2|TRBV6-2/TRBV6-3
CASSPLQAGGPVQYF
TGTGCCAGCAGCCCTCTTCAAGCGGGGGGGCCGGTGCAGTACTTC
>TRBJ2-5|.|.|TRBV4-1
CASSQDWGRGLKETQYF
TGCGCCAGCAGCCAAGATTGGGGGCGGGGCCTCAAAGAGACCCAGTACTTC
>TRBJ2-7|few|TRBD1|TRBV12-3/TRBV12-4
CASREDGTELYEQYF
TGTGCCAGCAGGGAGGACGGGACAGAGCTCTACGAGCAGTACTTC
>TRBJ1-1|few|TRBD1|TRBV12-3/TRBV12-4
CASTRGQGYTEAFF
TGTGCCAGCACCCGCGGACAGGGGTACACTGAAGCTTTCTTT
>TRBJ2-1|.|TRBD1|TRBV18
CASPGAGTGPPTEQFF
TGTGCCAGTCCAGGGGCCGGGACAGGGCCTCCCACGGAGCAGTTCTTC
>TRBJ2-3|.|.|TRBV30
CAWNRGGALTDTQYF
TGTGCCTGGAATCGGGGCGGGGCCCTCACAGATACGCAGTATTTT
>TRBJ2-1|.|TRBD2|TRBV2
CASKETSGRDNEQFF
TGTGCCAGCAAAGAGACTAGCGGGCGCGACAATGAGCAGTTCTTC
>TRBJ2-7|.|.|TRBV11-2
CASSLSPGTLNEQYF
TGTGCCAGCAGCTTGAGTCCCGGGACTTTAAACGAGCAGTACTTC
>TRBJ2-3|few|.|TRBV7-8
CASRPTGALDTDTQYF
TGTGCCAGCAGGCCGACGGGGGCGCTTGACACAGATACGCAGTATTTT
>TRBJ2-2|many|.|TRBV29-1
CSVSTGRYPGELFF
TGCAGCGTTAGTACAGGGAGGTATCCCGGGGAGCTGTTTTTT
>TRBJ2-4|few|TRBD1|TRBV12-3/TRBV12-4
CASSWGQGKNIQYF
TGTGCCAGCAGTTGGGGACAGGGGAAAAACATTCAGTACTTC
>TRBJ2-5|few|TRBD2|TRBV12-3/TRBV12-4
CASSVSGGAFGETQYF
TGTGCCAGCAGTGTTAGCGGGGGGGCCTTTGGGGAGACCCAGTACTTC
>TRBJ2-7|.|TRBD2|TRBV7-9
CASTPGGRGYEQYF
TGTGCCAGCACCCCGGGGGGGCGAGGCTACGAGCAGTACTTC
>TRBJ2-3|.|.|TRBV29-1
CSVVIGDTQYF
TGCAGCGTTGTAATAGGGGATACGCAGTATTTT
>TRBJ2-7|few|TRBD2|TRBV6-2/TRBV6-3
CASSYPGLVKYF
TGTGCCAGCAGTTACCCCGGACTAGTTAAGTACTTC